One and the same sample provided the 2 T cell receptor beta chains below, sequenced in a study of shared clonotypes between healthy human individuals. This table comes from immunoSEQ multiplex PCR, and its TCRdb copy is limited to in-frame clones, with some not included. The sample lists 650,000 to 700,000 clones, 90% seen once, with less than 40% in the top ten. The sample taken for sequencing was memory CD8+ T cells from PBMCs. The subset here: CD45RO+ cells pooled with CCR7-negative TemRA cells. The receptors come from a man between 18 and 35 years old in good health. Some clones in this sample may be carry-over from other donors' samples.

A remark on this clone: The same CDR3 arises from other DNA sequences in this sample as well. The chain combines TRBV9 with TRBJ2-3; 8 positions agree with TRBD2. Germline V CDR1 and CDR2: SGDLS, YYNGEE. Unmatched junction bases numbered 1, after V lost 4 bases and J lost 0 bases. The CDR3 runs 14 residues. The CDR3 DNA sequence: TGTGCCAGCAGCCCTAGCGGGAGCACAGATACGCAGTATTTT. Amino acid sequence: CASSPSGSTDTQYF.

The chain is built from TRBV28 and TRBJ1-5, with 10 bases identical to TRBD1. This CDR3 contains 18 residues. Per germline, CDR1 MDHEN and CDR2 SYDVKM. Trimming at V came to 6 bases and at J to 2 bases, leaving 13 bases not matched to a gene. The CDR3 reads CASRSRGQGRWGNQPQHF. In DNA, the CDR3 is TGTGCCAGCAGGTCCCGGGGACAGGGGAGGTGGGGCAATCAGCCCCAGCATTTT.